This record covers a single T cell receptor (beta chain). Between the trimmed V and J ends, which lost 5 bases and 4 bases, there was a span of 11 bases. The CDR3 spans 13 residues. The V gene's germline CDR1 is SGHTA and CDR2 FQGNSA. The sample is drawn from a study of spatial heterogeneity in lung cancer. On the study more broadly: Alpha-chain sequences were consistently detected less often than beta-chain sequences. Raw sequencing reads included, on average, more than ten appearances of each unique TCR and UMI combination.

Every molecule of TCR cDNA had its own unique molecular identifier. TCRdb itself ran the 5' RACE reads through MiXCR, one entry per CDR3 protein. The sample yields fewer than 100,000 distinct CDR3 sequences, around 19% seen once. As for time point: blood at routine non-recurrence follow-up after resection. The authors sequenced whole RNA from tumor, nontumor lung or frozen PBMC without sorting. This chain links TRBV7-2 with TRBJ1-1, with D hard to call. Here the sequenced sample was PBMCs, taken at follow-up. The receptor's source is a male donor with early-stage non-small cell lung cancer. CDR3 coding DNA: TGTGCCAGCAGCGCCACCCTGGGCACTGAAGCTTTCTTT. Amino acids: CASSATLGTEAFF.